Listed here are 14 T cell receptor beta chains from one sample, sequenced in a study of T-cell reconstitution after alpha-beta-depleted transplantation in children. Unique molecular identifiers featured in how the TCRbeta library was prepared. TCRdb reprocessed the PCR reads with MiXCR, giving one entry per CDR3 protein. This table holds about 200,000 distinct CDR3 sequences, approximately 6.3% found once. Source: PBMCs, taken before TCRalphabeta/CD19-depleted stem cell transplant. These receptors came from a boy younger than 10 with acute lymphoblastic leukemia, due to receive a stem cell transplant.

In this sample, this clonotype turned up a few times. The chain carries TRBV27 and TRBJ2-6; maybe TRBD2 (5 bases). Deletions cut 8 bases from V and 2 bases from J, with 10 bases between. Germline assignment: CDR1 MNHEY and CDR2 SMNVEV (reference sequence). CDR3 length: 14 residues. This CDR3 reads CASWTVAGANVLTF. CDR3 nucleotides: TGTGCCAGCTGGACTGTTGCTGGGGCCAACGTCCTGACTTTC.

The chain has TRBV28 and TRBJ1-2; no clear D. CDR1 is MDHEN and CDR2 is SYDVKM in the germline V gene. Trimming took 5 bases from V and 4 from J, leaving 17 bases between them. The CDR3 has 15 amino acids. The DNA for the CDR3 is TGTGCCAGCAGTATTATTTTCCCCAAGGCCTATGGCTACACCTTC. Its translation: CASSIIFPKAYGYTF.

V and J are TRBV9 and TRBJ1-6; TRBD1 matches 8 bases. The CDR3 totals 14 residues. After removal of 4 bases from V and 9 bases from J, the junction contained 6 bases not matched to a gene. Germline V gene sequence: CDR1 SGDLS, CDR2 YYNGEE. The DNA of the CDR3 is TGTGCCAGCAGCTCCGACAGGGGAGGTTCACCCCTCCACTTT. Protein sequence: CASSSDRGGSPLHF.

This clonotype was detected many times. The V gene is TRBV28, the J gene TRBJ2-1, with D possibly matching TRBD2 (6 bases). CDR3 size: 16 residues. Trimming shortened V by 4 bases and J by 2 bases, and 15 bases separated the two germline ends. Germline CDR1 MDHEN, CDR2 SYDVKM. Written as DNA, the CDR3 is TGTGCCAGCAGTTCCCATTTTGCGGGGACCTACAATGAGCAGTTCTTC. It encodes CASSSHFAGTYNEQFF.

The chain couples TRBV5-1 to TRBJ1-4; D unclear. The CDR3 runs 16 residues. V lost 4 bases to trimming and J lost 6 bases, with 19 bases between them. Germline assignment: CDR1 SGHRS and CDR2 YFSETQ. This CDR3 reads CASSQEVGSGDEKLFF. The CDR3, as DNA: TGCGCCAGCAGCCAGGAGGTGGGGTCAGGAGATGAAAAACTGTTTTTT. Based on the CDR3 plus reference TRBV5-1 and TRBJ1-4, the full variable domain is KAGVTQTPRYLIKTRGQQVTLSCSPISGHRSVSWYQQTPGQGLQFLFEYFSETQRNKGNFPGRFSGRQFSNSRSEMNVSTLELGDSALYLCASSQEVGSGDEKLFFGSGTQLSVL.

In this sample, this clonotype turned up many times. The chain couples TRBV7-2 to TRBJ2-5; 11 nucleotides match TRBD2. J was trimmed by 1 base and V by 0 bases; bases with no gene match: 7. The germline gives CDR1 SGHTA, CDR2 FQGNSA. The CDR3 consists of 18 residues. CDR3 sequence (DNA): TGTGCCAGCAGCTTAGCCCTAGCGGGGGGCCAATTCCAAGAGACCCAGTACTTC. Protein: CASSLALAGGQFQETQYF.

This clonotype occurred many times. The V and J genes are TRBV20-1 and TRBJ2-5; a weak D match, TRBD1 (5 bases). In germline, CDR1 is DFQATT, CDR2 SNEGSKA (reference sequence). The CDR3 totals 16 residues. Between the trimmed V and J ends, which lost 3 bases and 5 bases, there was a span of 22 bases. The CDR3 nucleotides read TGCAGTGCTAGTCCCCGTTTTGACAGCTTTGGGGAGACCCAGTACTTC. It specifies CSASPRFDSFGETQYF.

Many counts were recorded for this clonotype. CDR3 in amino acids: CASSYSLTSGYEQYF. CDR3 nucleotides: TGTGCCAGCAGTTACTCTCTCACCTCGGGCTACGAGCAGTACTTC. V and J are TRBV6-2 or TRBV6-3 and TRBJ2-7; D gene ambiguous. This CDR3 contains 15 residues. Germline V gene data show CDR1 as MNHEY and CDR2 as SVGEGT. V was pared by 0 bases and J by 3 bases, with 12 bases between.

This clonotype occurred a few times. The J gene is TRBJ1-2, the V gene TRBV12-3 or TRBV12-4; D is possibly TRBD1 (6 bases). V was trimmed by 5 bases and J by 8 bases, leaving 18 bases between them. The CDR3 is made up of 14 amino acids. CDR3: CASSGGPLNEGYTF. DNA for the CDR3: TGTGCCAGCAGTGGGGGGCCACTTAATGAGGGCTACACCTTC.

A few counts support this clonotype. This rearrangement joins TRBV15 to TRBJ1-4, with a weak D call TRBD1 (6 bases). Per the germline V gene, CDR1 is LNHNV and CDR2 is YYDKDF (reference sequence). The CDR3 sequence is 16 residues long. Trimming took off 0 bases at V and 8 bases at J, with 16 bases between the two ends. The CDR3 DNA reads TGTGCCACCAGCAGAGATAGTGGGGGCGCTAGGGAAAAACTGTTTTTT. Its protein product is CATSRDSGGAREKLFF.

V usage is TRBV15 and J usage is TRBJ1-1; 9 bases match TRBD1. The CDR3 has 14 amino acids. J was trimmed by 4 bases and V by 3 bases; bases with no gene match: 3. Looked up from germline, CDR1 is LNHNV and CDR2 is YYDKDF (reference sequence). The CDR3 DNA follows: TGTGCCACCAGCAGGGACAGGGGATCCACTGAAGCTTTCTTT. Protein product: CATSRDRGSTEAFF.

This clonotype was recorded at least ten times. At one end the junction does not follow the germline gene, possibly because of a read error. The CDR3 spells CASNLSPVAGNYDEQFF. CDR3 DNA: TGTGCCAGCAACCTATCCCCTGTCGCAGGGAACTACGATGAGCAGTTCTTC. This chain uses TRBV12-3 or TRBV12-4 with TRBJ2-1; D perhaps matches TRBD1 (5 bases). The CDR3 has 17 residues.

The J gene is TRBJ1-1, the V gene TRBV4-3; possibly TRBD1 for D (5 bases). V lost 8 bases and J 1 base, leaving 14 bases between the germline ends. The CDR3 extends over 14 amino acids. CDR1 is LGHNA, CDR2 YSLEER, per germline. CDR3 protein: CASRGTGSNTEAFF. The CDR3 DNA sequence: TGCGCCAGCCGCGGGACGGGGTCGAACACTGAAGCTTTCTTT.

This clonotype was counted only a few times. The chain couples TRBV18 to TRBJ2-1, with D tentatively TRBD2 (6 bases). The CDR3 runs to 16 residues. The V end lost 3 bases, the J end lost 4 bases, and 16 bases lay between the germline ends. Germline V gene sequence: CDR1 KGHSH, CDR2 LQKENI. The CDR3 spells CASSPSRTTQYNEQFF. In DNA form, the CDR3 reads TGTGCCAGCTCACCCTCCCGGACTACCCAGTACAATGAGCAGTTCTTC.